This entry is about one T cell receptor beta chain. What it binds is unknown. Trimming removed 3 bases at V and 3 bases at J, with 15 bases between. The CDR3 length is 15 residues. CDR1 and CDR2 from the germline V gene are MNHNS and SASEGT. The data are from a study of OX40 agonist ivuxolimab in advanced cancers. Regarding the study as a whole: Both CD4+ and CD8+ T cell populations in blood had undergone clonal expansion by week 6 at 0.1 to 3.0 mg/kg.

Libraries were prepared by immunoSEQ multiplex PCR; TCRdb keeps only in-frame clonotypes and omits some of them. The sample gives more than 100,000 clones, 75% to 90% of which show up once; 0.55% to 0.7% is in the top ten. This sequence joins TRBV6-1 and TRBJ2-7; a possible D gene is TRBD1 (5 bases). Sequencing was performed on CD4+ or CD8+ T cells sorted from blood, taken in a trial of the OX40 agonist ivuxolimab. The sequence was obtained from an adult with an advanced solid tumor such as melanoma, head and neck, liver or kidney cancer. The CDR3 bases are TGTGCCAGCAGTGACAGTGCCGTAGGGGTCTACGAGCAGTACTTC. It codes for CASSDSAVGVYEQYF.